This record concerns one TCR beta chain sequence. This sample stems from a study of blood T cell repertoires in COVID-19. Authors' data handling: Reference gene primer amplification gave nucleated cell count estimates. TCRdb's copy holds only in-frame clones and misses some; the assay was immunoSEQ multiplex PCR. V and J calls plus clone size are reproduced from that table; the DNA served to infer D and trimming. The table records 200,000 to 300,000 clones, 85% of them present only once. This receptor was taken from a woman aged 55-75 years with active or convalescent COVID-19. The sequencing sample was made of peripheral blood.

The CDR3 DNA follows: TGTGCCAGCAGTGGAACGGAGGGAGTGGGTCAGCCCCAGCATTTT. The encoded protein is CASSGTEGVGQPQHF. The chain has TRBV2 and TRBJ1-5; D is undetermined. This CDR3 is 15 amino acids long. Trimming cost V 4 bases and J 6 bases, with 16 bases left between them. Germline CDR1 reads SNHLY; CDR2 reads FYNNEI. The full variable domain, with the rest looked up from reference TRBV2 and TRBJ1-5, is EPEVTQTPSHQVTQMGQEVILRCVPISNHLYFYWYRQILGQKVEFLVSFYNNEISEKSEIFDDQFSVERPDGSNFTLKIRSTKLEDSAMYFCASSGTEGVGQPQHFGDGTRLSIL.